These 25 T cell receptor beta chains were all obtained from the same sample, sequenced in a study of T cells after yellow fever vaccination. TCRdb re-called the 5' RACE reads with MiXCR, one entry per CDR3 protein. The profile covers some 670,000 distinct CDR3 sequences, with 9% to 15% appearing a single time and 15% taken by the ten largest. The material was PBMCs, obtained on the day of the yellow fever booster vaccination. These receptor sequences come from a man aged 25-45 years who received the YFV17D yellow fever vaccine.

This clonotype was detected only a few times. CDR3 sequence (DNA): TGTGCCAGCAGTCGAATGGGAGTCTACGAGCAGTACTTC. Protein product: CASSRMGVYEQYF. The chain uses TRBV28 and TRBJ2-7; maybe TRBD2 (5 bases). Between the trimmed V and J ends, which lost 5 bases and 3 bases, there was a span of 11 bases. The CDR3 covers 13 residues. The germline V gene has CDR1 MDHEN and CDR2 SYDVKM.

This clonotype has more than one count but fewer than ten. V usage is TRBV21-1 and J usage is TRBJ2-2; TRBD2, as called in the table, went unchecked against the DNA. TRBV21-1 is a pseudogene locus. The CDR3 extends over 16 amino acids. CDR3 protein: CASSSLAGGSSGELFF. The CDR3 DNA is TGTGCCAGCAGCTCGTTAGCGGGAGGGTCGTCCGGGGAGCTGTTTTTT.

This sequence joins TRBV6-5 and TRBJ1-3; a possible D gene is TRBD1 (6 bases). CDR1 and CDR2 (germline): MNHEY, SVGAGI. V gave up 10 bases and J gave up 1 base, with 11 bases separating them. The CDR3 contains 13 residues. For the CDR3, the DNA is TGTGCCACCTATCAGGGGTCTGGAAACACCATATATTTT. This codes for CATYQGSGNTIYF.

This rearrangement joins TRBV20-1 to TRBJ2-5; 10 bases agree with TRBD2. Trimming took 3 bases from V and 4 from J; bases not matched to a gene: 5. Germline CDR1 DFQATT, CDR2 SNEGSKA (reference sequence). The CDR3 is 14 residues long. The CDR3 sequence is CSASTRTSGETQYF. Here the CDR3 DNA reads TGCAGTGCTAGTACAAGGACTAGCGGAGAGACCCAGTACTTC.

This clonotype was picked up one time. No DNA is shown, since the ends of the CDR3 on it are uncertain; the CDR3 is the one TCRdb lists. This rearrangement joins TRBV23-1 to TRBJ2-2. TRBV23-1 falls under the ORF class, with uncertain function. The CDR3 has 17 amino acids, counting both end residues. The CDR3 here is CASSQHPLVGSPGSCFF.

This chain uses TRBV29-1 with TRBJ1-2; D is uncertain. There are 12 residues in the CDR3. V lost 7 bases, J lost 8 bases, and 17 bases lay in between. The V gene's germline CDR1 is SQVTM and CDR2 ANQGSEA. CDR3 sequence (DNA): TGCAGCGCCCAAAGAGGAGTAGAGGGCTACACCTTC. Translating gives CSAQRGVEGYTF.

The rearrangement links TRBV18 to TRBJ2-1, with 11 bases aligning to TRBD2. V trimming: 5 bases; J trimming: 8 bases; junction bases outside the gene matches: 8. The V gene's germline CDR1 is KGHSH and CDR2 LQKENI. The CDR3 is 15 residues long. CDR3 coding DNA: TGTGCCAGCTCATTAACTAGCGGGAGCCTATATGAGCAGTTCTTC. This codes for CASSLTSGSLYEQFF.

This rearrangement joins TRBV5-1 to TRBJ1-1, with a possible D match to TRBD1 (5 bases). Germline CDR1 and CDR2: SGHRS and YFSETQ. This CDR3 is built from 15 residues. V lost 0 bases to trimming and J lost 3 bases, with 12 bases between them. This CDR3 reads CASSLEPGGDTEAFF. CDR3 in DNA: TGCGCCAGCAGCTTGGAGCCCGGAGGGGACACTGAAGCTTTCTTT.

This clonotype showed up just a few times. V usage is TRBV7-2 and J usage is TRBJ2-7, with D perhaps TRBD1 (6 bases). The germline gives CDR1 SGHTA, CDR2 FQGNSA. The V and J ends lost 2 bases and 6 bases respectively, with 20 bases between them. The CDR3 loop spans 16 amino acids. CDR3 nucleotides: TGTGCCAGCAGCTTATTGGGTGCAGGGGCTTCGTCCGAGCAGTACTTC. This codes for CASSLLGAGASSEQYF.

This clonotype was seen only a few times. CDR3 protein: CASSSPGVQPRYGYTF. The DNA for the CDR3 is TGTGCCAGCAGCTCCCCCGGGGTGCAGCCTCGGTATGGCTACACCTTC. J is TRBJ1-2 and V is TRBV7-9; D gene ambiguous. The CDR3 extends over 16 amino acids. Trimming cost V 4 bases and J 5 bases, with 20 bases left between them. Germline V gene data show CDR1 as SEHNR and CDR2 as FQNEAQ (reference sequence).

This clonotype was seen more than once but under ten times. The V and J genes are TRBV12-3 or TRBV12-4 and TRBJ2-3; D gene ambiguous. V shed 1 base and J shed 4 bases, with 12 bases lying between them. This CDR3 has 15 amino acids. CDR3 sequence: CASSLGLTSADTQYF. CDR3 DNA: TGTGCCAGCAGTTTAGGTCTGACCTCCGCAGATACGCAGTATTTT.

The sample holds a few counts of this clonotype. The genes are TRBV7-8 and TRBJ2-3; 7 bases fit TRBD2. This CDR3 has 19 residues. The V segment lost 5 bases and the J segment 4 bases; nucleotides outside the gene matches: 21. Germline V lookup: CDR1 SGHVS, CDR2 FQNEAQ. The CDR3 DNA is TGTGCCAGCAGCACCATCTTAACTCCGGGGAAAAGCGGGGCAGATACGCAGTATTTT. Amino acid sequence: CASSTILTPGKSGADTQYF.

This chain uses TRBV9 with TRBJ2-5, with 8 bases fitting TRBD1. Germline CDR1 SGDLS, CDR2 YYNGEE. The CDR3 is 16 amino acids. The ends lost 0 bases at V and 0 bases at J; junction bases unmatched: 4. Here the CDR3 reads CASSVGTGGHQETQYF. CDR3 bases: TGTGCCAGCAGCGTAGGTACAGGGGGTCACCAAGAGACCCAGTACTTC.

A few counts support this clonotype. V gene TRBV20-1 combines with J gene TRBJ2-3, with D perhaps matching TRBD1 or TRBD2 (7 bases each). The CDR3 runs 15 residues. Looked up from germline, CDR1 is DFQATT and CDR2 is SNEGSKA (reference sequence). The CDR3 DNA reads as TGCAGCGCTCGAAAGGGGGCGGGGGGCACAGATACGCAGTATTTT. Protein: CSARKGAGGTDTQYF.

This clonotype has more than one count but fewer than ten. This chain connects TRBV28 to TRBJ2-7; 7 bases are a match to TRBD2. V lost 5 bases, J lost 2 bases, and 9 bases stayed unmatched. This CDR3 contains 15 residues. The germline gives CDR1 MDHEN, CDR2 SYDVKM. CDR3 DNA sequence: TGTGCCAGCAGTCCGGTTCCCGGGGGGACCTACGAGCAGTACTTC. This translates into CASSPVPGGTYEQYF.

This clonotype appeared a few times. The chain combines TRBV30 with TRBJ2-1, with D unresolved. Looked up from germline, CDR1 is GTSNPN and CDR2 is SVGIG (reference sequence). The CDR3 is 16 amino acids. Between the trimmed V and J ends, which lost 0 bases and 2 bases, there was a span of 14 bases. The CDR3: CAWSVNFGGPYNEQFF. Written as DNA, the CDR3 is TGTGCCTGGAGTGTAAACTTCGGCGGACCCTACAATGAGCAGTTCTTC.

A few counts support this clonotype. The chain links TRBV7-9 to TRBJ1-2, with D uncertain. CDR3 size: 15 residues. Trimming removed 4 bases from V and 1 base from J, with 13 bases in between. Germline CDR1 and CDR2: SEHNR and FQNEAQ (reference sequence). CDR3 loop: CASSSQQDYNYGYTF. The CDR3 DNA is TGTGCCAGCAGCTCCCAGCAAGACTATAACTATGGCTACACCTTC. Filled out from reference TRBV7-9 and TRBJ1-2, the complete variable domain reads DTGVSQNPRHKITKRGQNVTFRCDPISEHNRLYWYRQTLGQGPEFLTYFQNEAQLEKSRLLSDRFSAERPKGSFSTLEIQRTEQGDSAMYLCASSSQQDYNYGYTFGSGTRLTVV.

Ten or more counts support this clonotype. The chain is built from TRBV5-5 and TRBJ2-7, with 10 bases fitting TRBD1. J lost 3 bases, V lost 0 bases, and 3 bases had no gene match. The CDR3 spans 15 residues. Germline V gene sequence: CDR1 SGHKS, CDR2 YYEKEE (reference sequence). CDR3 bases: TGTGCCAGCAGCTTGGATGGACAGGGGGTCTACGAGCAGTACTTC. Translating gives CASSLDGQGVYEQYF.

This clonotype was seen only a few times. The gene calls are TRBV7-2 and TRBJ1-5; 8 bases agree with TRBD1. The germline V gene encodes CDR1 SGHTA and CDR2 FQGNSA. With 5 bases clipped from V and 5 bases from J, the junction kept 8 bases outside the gene matches. The CDR3 is 15 amino acids. As DNA, the CDR3 is TGTGCCAGCAGCCAGAGGACAGGGTTCGATCAGCCCCAGCATTTT. Translated, it gives CASSQRTGFDQPQHF.

V gene TRBV6-1 combines with J gene TRBJ2-5, with D possibly TRBD2 on 6 matching bases. The ends were cut back, 6 bases at V and 2 bases at J, with 16 bases in the middle. The CDR3 has 15 amino acids. Germline CDR1 is MNHNS and CDR2 is SASEGT. The CDR3, as DNA: TGTGCCAGCAGCCCGATTAGTAGCGGACAAGAGACCCAGTACTTC. It encodes CASSPISSGQETQYF.

This rearrangement joins TRBV7-8 to TRBJ2-7, with no clear D. CDR1 is SGHVS, CDR2 FQNEAQ, per germline. This CDR3 is built from 12 residues. V gave up 5 bases and J gave up 11 bases, with 16 bases separating them. The CDR3 loop is CASSTRSDVEYF. The CDR3 DNA follows: TGTGCCAGCAGCACCCGGTCGGACGTTGAGTACTTC.

This clonotype was detected a few times. The J gene is TRBJ2-1, the V gene TRBV4-2; 9 bases line up with TRBD1. Trimming cost V 2 bases and J 7 bases; bases outside gene matches: 6. This CDR3 region has 15 residues. Germline V CDR1 and CDR2: LGHNA, YNFKEQ. CDR3 amino acids: CASSQSTGGTNEQFF. The CDR3 nucleotides are TGTGCCAGCAGCCAATCTACAGGGGGCACGAATGAGCAGTTCTTC.

The V gene is TRBV7-8, the J gene TRBJ1-2, with a weak D call TRBD1 (6 bases). The CDR3 covers 14 residues. The germline CDR1 and CDR2 sequences are SGHVS and FQNEAQ. The V and J ends lost 5 bases and 4 bases respectively, with 14 bases between them. The CDR3 loop reads CASSPLTGSYGYTF. CDR3 in DNA: TGTGCCAGCAGCCCTCTGACAGGAAGCTATGGCTACACCTTC.

A few counts support this clonotype. The V and J genes are TRBV7-2 and TRBJ2-5; TRBD2 matches 8 bases. Per germline, CDR1 SGHTA and CDR2 FQGNSA. The CDR3 runs to 14 residues. The junction had 8 bases not matched to a gene; V was cut back by 6 bases and J by 5 bases. The CDR3 sequence is CASRAGVSLETQYF. CDR3 nucleotide sequence: TGTGCCAGCAGAGCGGGAGTATCATTGGAGACCCAGTACTTC.

This clonotype was recorded many times. This chain joins TRBV20-1 and TRBJ2-3; D assignment may be TRBD1 or TRBD2 (5 bases each). Trimming took 3 bases from V and 1 from J, leaving 11 bases between them. This CDR3 contains 14 residues. CDR1 DFQATT and CDR2 SNEGSKA come from the germline V gene (reference sequence). The CDR3 region is CSARRVGGTDTQYF. CDR3 coding DNA: TGCAGTGCTAGGAGGGTGGGGGGCACAGATACGCAGTATTTT.